A selection of T cell receptor beta chains follows, all from one sample in a study of response to subunit inactivated influenza vaccine. TCRdb processed the RT-PCR reads anew with MiXCR; each CDR3 protein has one entry. The sample lists some 800,000 distinct CDR3 sequences, less than 25% occurring once. The specimen comprised PBMCs from blood, sampled 4 to 6 days after vaccination. Receptors were obtained from a middle-aged man who received an inactivated influenza vaccine. Both conserved end residues are trimmed from each CDR3.

TRBV20-1	TRBJ2-1	SATIAGATSEQF
TRBV11-2	TRBJ1-6	ASSSRTDSPLH
TRBV6-5	TRBJ1-1	ASSNRLMNTEAF
TRBV5-1	TRBJ1-4	ASSPRDIATNEKLF
TRBV12-3/TRBV12-4	TRBJ1-6	ASSFRDGHNSPLH
TRBV28	TRBJ2-1	ASSTKREGHNEQF
TRBV18	TRBJ2-7	ASSPPGQGSLQY
TRBV7-3	TRBJ2-1	ASSSRLGLYNEQF
TRBV18	TRBJ1-3	ASSPVTGDLSGNTIY
TRBV7-8	TRBJ2-5	ASSQMSRSVQETQY